This TCR beta chain is drawn from a study of graft-versus-host responses after intestinal transplantation. Profiled with immunoSEQ multiplex PCR; TCRdb holds only in-frame clones, not every one. The sample holds roughly 100,000 clones; over 75% are singletons and the top ten take roughly 1%. As for this clone: Its antigen is unidentified.

Germline V gene sequence: CDR1 SGHNT, CDR2 YENEEA. Trimming took 0 bases from V and 0 from J, leaving 15 bases between them. There are 17 residues in the CDR3. The sequence came from a human donor who received an intestinal transplant. Here the sequenced sample was unstimulated CD4+ T cells sorted from spleen or lymph node cells, taken before intestinal transplant. J is TRBJ2-7 and V is TRBV11-3; tentative D call: TRBD2 (6 bases). DNA of the CDR3: TGTGCCAGCAGCTTAGATGGGGGAGGTGTATCCTCCTACGAGCAGTACTTC. Its protein is CASSLDGGGVSSYEQYF. The whole variable domain, remainder taken from reference TRBV11-3 and TRBJ2-7, is EAGVVQSPRYKIIEKKQPVAFWCNPISGHNTLYWYLQNLGQGPELLIRYENEEAVDDSQLPKDRFSAERLKGVDSTLKIQPAELGDSAVYLCASSLDGGGVSSYEQYFGPGTRLTVT.